A single sample gave rise to the 12 T cell receptor beta chains below, sequenced in a study of T cell responses to AZD1222 COVID-19 vaccine. The data were produced by immunoSEQ multiplex PCR, yet TCRdb's version contains in-frame clones alone and is incomplete. The repertoire has fewer than 85,000 clones, 80% to 90% of them found once; the top ten carry 30% to 40%. The sequencing here drew on peripheral blood, taken on day 0 of AZD1222 vaccination. These receptors originate from an adult in good health.

Here the CDR3 DNA reads TGTGCCAGCAGTTTCGAAGTCAGGGGTCGAGACACCTTC. Translation: CASSFEVRGRDTF. The rearrangement links TRBV12-3 or TRBV12-4 to TRBJ1-2; possible D gene TRBD1, 6 bases. CDR3 length: 13 residues. V lost 3 bases and J 12 bases, leaving 17 bases between the germline ends.

The chain employs TRBV29-1 and TRBJ1-1, with a weak D call TRBD1 (6 bases). The CDR3 is 12 residues long. Trimming removed 5 bases at V and 5 bases at J, with 12 bases between. CDR1 SQVTM and CDR2 ANQGSEA come from the germline V gene. CDR3 in DNA: TGCAGCGTTCTGAGGGGGAAAACTGAAGCTTTCTTT. Its protein is CSVLRGKTEAFF. The complete variable domain, with remaining parts taken from reference TRBV29-1 and TRBJ1-1, reads SAVISQKPSRDICQRGTSLTIQCQVDSQVTMMFWYRQQPGQSLTLIATANQGSEATYESGFVIDKFPISRPNLTFSTLTVSNMSPEDSSIYLCSVLRGKTEAFFGQGTRLTVV.

The rearrangement uses TRBV25-1 and TRBJ2-1; 13 positions agree with TRBD2. CDR1 is MGHDK and CDR2 is SYGVNS in the germline V gene. This CDR3 is built from 13 residues. V shed 10 bases and J 10 bases; nucleotides not matched to a gene: 7. The CDR3 protein is CATGLAGAHEQFF. The CDR3 bases are TGTGCCACCGGACTAGCGGGAGCACACGAGCAGTTCTTC.

The rearrangement joins TRBV19 to TRBJ1-6, with D perhaps matching TRBD1 (5 bases). Trimming cost V 9 bases and J 7 bases, with 16 bases left between them. This CDR3 has 14 amino acids. Germline CDR1 and CDR2: LNHDA and SQIVND (reference sequence). Here the CDR3 reads CASTLEGRNSPLHF. CDR3 coding DNA: TGTGCCAGCACTCTGGAGGGGCGAAATTCACCCCTCCACTTT.

The V gene is TRBV6-5, the J gene TRBJ1-2, with 7 bases that match TRBD1. V shed 5 bases, J shed 4 bases, and the junction held 4 bases outside the gene matches. In germline, CDR1 is MNHEY, CDR2 SVGAGI. This CDR3 region has 13 residues. CDR3 sequence: CASSPRDSYGYTF. CDR3 DNA: TGTGCCAGCAGTCCCCGGGACAGCTATGGCTACACCTTC.

This chain uses TRBV24-1 with TRBJ2-3; 8 positions match TRBD1. Germline V gives CDR1 KGHDR, CDR2 SFDVKD. J gave up 5 bases and V 4 bases, and 7 bases lay outside the gene matches. The CDR3 length is 15 residues. The CDR3 region has the DNA TGTGCCACCAGTGACCCTCAGGGGGCAGGAGATACGCAGTATTTT. Translation gives CATSDPQGAGDTQYF.

The chain links TRBV27 to TRBJ1-2, with a weak D call TRBD1 (5 bases). V lost 2 bases to trimming and J lost 4 bases, with 11 bases between them. CDR3 length equals 14 residues. Germline-derived CDR1 and CDR2 are MNHEY and SMNVEV (reference sequence). The DNA for the CDR3 is TGTGCCAGCAGTTTAGTCGGGCAGGGCTATGGCTACACCTTC. Translation: CASSLVGQGYGYTF.

V is TRBV6-4 and J is TRBJ2-7; D is possibly TRBD1 (6 bases). The CDR3 length is 13 residues. V gave up 5 bases and J gave up 6 bases, with 14 bases separating them. CDR1 is MRHNA and CDR2 is SNTAGT in the germline V gene. The CDR3 nucleotides read TGTGCCAGCAGTCCCGGGACATCTTCCGAGCAGTACTTC. Translation gives CASSPGTSSEQYF.

This sequence joins TRBV14 and TRBJ2-7, with D uncertain. The CDR3 runs 14 residues. Germline V gene data show CDR1 as SGHDN and CDR2 as FVKESK. V was trimmed by 0 bases and J by 2 bases, leaving 8 bases between them. The CDR3 DNA follows: TGTGCCAGCAGCCAAGATCTGACCGCCTACGAGCAGTACTTC. It translates to CASSQDLTAYEQYF.

The V gene is TRBV4-3, the J gene TRBJ2-2, with no clear D. Trimming took off 6 bases at V and 6 bases at J, with 17 bases between the two ends. This CDR3 has 15 residues. The germline CDR1 and CDR2 sequences are LGHNA and YSLEER. CDR3 coding DNA: TGCGCCAGCAGGCGCGAAGCCAGGCTAGCCGGGGAGCTGTTTTTT. This encodes CASRREARLAGELFF.

This rearrangement joins TRBV9 to TRBJ2-1, with 13 bases that match TRBD2. CDR1 and CDR2 from the germline V gene are SGDLS and YYNGEE. After removal of 3 bases from V and 5 bases from J, the junction contained 5 bases not matched to a gene. The CDR3 has 16 residues. CDR3 in DNA: TGTGCCAGCAGCGCGACCGGGACTAGCGGGGACAATGAGCAGTTCTTC. Protein product: CASSATGTSGDNEQFF.

The chain combines TRBV19 with TRBJ1-6; maybe TRBD1 (5 bases). Looked up from germline, CDR1 is LNHDA and CDR2 is SQIVND (reference sequence). The CDR3 extends over 17 amino acids. With 4 bases removed from V and 9 bases from J, the gap between germline ends came to 22 bases. The CDR3 sequence is CASSNDLGGAKGSPLHF. CDR3 coding DNA: TGTGCCAGTAGTAACGACCTGGGGGGTGCCAAAGGTTCACCCCTCCACTTT.